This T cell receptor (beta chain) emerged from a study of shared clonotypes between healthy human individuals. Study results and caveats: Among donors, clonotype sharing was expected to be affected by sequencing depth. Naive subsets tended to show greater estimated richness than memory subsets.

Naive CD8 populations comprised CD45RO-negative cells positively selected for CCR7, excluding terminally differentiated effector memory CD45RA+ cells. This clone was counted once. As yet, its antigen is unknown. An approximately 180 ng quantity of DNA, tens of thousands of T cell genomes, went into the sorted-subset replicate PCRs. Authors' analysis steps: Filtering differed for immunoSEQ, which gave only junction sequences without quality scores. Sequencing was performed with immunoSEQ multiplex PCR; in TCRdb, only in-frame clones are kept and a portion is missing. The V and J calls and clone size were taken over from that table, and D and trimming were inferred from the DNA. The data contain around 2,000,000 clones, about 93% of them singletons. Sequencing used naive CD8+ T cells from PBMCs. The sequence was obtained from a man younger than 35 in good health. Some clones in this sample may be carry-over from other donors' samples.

The CDR3 sequence: CASIPTSLLAEQYF. The CDR3 coding sequence is TGTGCCAGCATCCCGACTAGCCTCCTAGCCGAGCAGTACTTC. The J gene is TRBJ2-7, the V gene TRBV28; 7 nucleotides align to TRBD2. Germline trimming cut 7 bases from V and 6 bases from J; bases unmatched to any gene: 12. Germline CDR1 is MDHEN and CDR2 is SYDVKM. This CDR3 is built from 14 residues.